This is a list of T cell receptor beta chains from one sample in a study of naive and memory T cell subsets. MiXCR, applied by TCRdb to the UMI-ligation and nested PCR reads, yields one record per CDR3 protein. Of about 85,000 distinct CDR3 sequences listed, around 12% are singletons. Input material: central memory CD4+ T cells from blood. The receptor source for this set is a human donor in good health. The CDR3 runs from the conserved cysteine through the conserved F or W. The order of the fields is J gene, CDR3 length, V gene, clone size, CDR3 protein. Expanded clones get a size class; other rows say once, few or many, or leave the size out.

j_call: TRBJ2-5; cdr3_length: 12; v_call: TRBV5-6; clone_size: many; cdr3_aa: CASSTIQETQYF
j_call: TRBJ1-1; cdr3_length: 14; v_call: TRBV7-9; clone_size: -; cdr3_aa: CASSLQGGVTEAFF
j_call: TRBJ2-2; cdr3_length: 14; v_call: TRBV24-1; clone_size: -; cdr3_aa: CATSDGGNTGELFF
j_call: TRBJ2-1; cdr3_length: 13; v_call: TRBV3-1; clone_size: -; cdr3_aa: CASSRGRDNEQFF
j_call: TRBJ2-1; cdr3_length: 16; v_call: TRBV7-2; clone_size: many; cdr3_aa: CASSAPGLAGYNEQFF
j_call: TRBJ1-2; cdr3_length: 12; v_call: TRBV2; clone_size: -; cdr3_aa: CASSYRDYGYTF
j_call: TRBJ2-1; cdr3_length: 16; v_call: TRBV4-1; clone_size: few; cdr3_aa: CASSQEASSSIGEQFF
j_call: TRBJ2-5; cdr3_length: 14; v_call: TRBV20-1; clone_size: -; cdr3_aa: CSARGGGRRETQYF
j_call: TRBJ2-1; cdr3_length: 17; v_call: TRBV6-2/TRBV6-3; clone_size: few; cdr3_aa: CASSGFTSPGAYNEQFF
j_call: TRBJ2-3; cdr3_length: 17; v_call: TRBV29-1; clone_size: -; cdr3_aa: CSATSGSTWRKRDTQYF
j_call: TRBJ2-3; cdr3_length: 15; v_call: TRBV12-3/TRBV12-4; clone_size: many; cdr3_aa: CASSYFIKGTDTQYF
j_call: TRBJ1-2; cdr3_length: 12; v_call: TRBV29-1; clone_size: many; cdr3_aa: CSSAGGNYGYTF
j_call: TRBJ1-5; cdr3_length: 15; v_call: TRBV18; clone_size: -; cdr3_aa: CASSPRGQGAGPQHF